Each of the 3 T cell receptor beta chains below was sequenced from the same sample in a study of cytomegalovirus exposure and HLA in healthy donors. Researchers ran the PCR with 60 Vbeta and 13 Jbeta primers. The assay was immunoSEQ multiplex PCR, and TCRdb's table has in-frame clones only and misses some. The sample holds 200,000 to 250,000 clones, approximately 80% seen once. Material: PBMCs. The source of these receptors is a man aged 25-45 years in good health and CMV-seronegative.

The rearrangement links TRBV18 to TRBJ2-7; TRBD1 is a possible D gene (5 bases). Trimming took 6 bases from V and 3 from J, leaving 15 bases between them. The CDR3 is 14 residues long. Germline-derived CDR1 and CDR2 are KGHSH and LQKENI. The CDR3: CASSPPDKSYEQYF. The CDR3 DNA sequence: TGTGCCAGCTCCCCCCCGGACAAGAGCTACGAGCAGTACTTC. Filled out from reference TRBV18 and TRBJ2-7, the complete variable domain reads NAGVMQNPRHLVRRRGQEARLRCSPMKGHSHVYWYRQLPEEGLKFMVYLQKENIIDESGMPKERFSAEFPKEGPSILRIQQVVRGDSAAYFCASSPPDKSYEQYFGPGTRLTVT.

The chain combines TRBV6-6 with TRBJ1-2; 10 bases are shared with TRBD1. This CDR3 has 16 residues. Trimming cost V 0 bases and J 8 bases; bases outside gene matches: 9. Per the germline V gene, CDR1 is MNHNY and CDR2 is SVGAGI (reference sequence). CDR3 DNA: TGTGCCAGCAGTTACTCGAAGGGACAGGGGAGGGAGGGCTACACCTTC. Translated: CASSYSKGQGREGYTF.

The rearrangement links TRBV2 to TRBJ2-2, with D perhaps matching TRBD2 (6 bases). V shed 5 bases and J shed 3 bases, with 10 bases lying between them. CDR1 and CDR2 from the germline V gene are SNHLY and FYNNEI. The CDR3 totals 14 residues. The CDR3 here is CASSLLADTGELFF. The DNA of the CDR3 is TGTGCCAGCAGTCTCTTAGCGGACACCGGGGAGCTGTTTTTT. The full variable domain, in which reference TRBV2 and TRBJ2-2 provide the parts outside the CDR3, is EPEVTQTPSHQVTQMGQEVILRCVPISNHLYFYWYRQILGQKVEFLVSFYNNEISEKSEIFDDQFSVERPDGSNFTLKIRSTKLEDSAMYFCASSLLADTGELFFGEGSRLTVL.